The sequence of this T cell receptor beta chain was determined in a study of Graves' ophthalmopathy and Graves' hyperthyroidism. V lost 2 bases to trimming and J lost 3 bases, with 7 bases between them. The CDR3 totals 13 residues. CDR1 is MNHNS, CDR2 SASEGT, per germline. This clonotype was seen many times. RNA transcripts were the template, and TCR beta CDR3 regions were amplified from them. HTBI primers primed a first-round RT-PCR, and a second-round multiplex PCR followed. TCRdb recomputed calls from the multiplex PCR reads with MiXCR, one row per CDR3 protein. The sample includes roughly 500,000 distinct CDR3 sequences, around an eighth of them seen just once.

This chain connects TRBV6-1 to TRBJ1-2, with TRBD1 as a possible D gene (5 bases). Sequenced: blood. The source of this sequence is a woman younger than 45 with Graves' ophthalmopathy. CDR3 sequence (DNA): TGTGCCAGCAGTGAATGGGGGTACTATGGCTACACCTTC. This encodes CASSEWGYYGYTF.